This T cell receptor (beta chain) was captured in a study of post-analysis software for immune sequencing data. Findings and limits, study-wide: A few TRBV segments appeared more often in patients than in controls, and TRBV5-6, TRBV5-1 and TRBV20-1 were among these. Versus controls, multiple sclerosis patients showed significantly lower diversity (normalized Chao1).

Trimming cost V 5 bases and J 5 bases, with 16 bases left between them. This CDR3 is 14 amino acids long. Prepared TCR beta cDNA libraries contained unique molecular identifiers. Yield was roughly 0.5 million cDNA molecules from 1 to 10 million T cells. Each CDR3 protein is one row after TCRdb ran MiXCR on the PCR reads. The data show more than 350,000 distinct CDR3 sequences, with approximately 38% seen just once and around 8% held by the top ten. In the case of this clonotype: Its matching antigen is unknown.

This sequence originates from a girl under 10 years old with multiple sclerosis. The chain couples TRBV12-3 or TRBV12-4 to TRBJ2-7; D may match TRBD1 or TRBD2 (5 bases each). Sequences were obtained from blood. CDR3 residues: CASSPGGRDHEQYF. CDR3 in DNA: TGTGCCAGCAGTCCGGGTGGCAGGGACCACGAGCAGTACTTC.